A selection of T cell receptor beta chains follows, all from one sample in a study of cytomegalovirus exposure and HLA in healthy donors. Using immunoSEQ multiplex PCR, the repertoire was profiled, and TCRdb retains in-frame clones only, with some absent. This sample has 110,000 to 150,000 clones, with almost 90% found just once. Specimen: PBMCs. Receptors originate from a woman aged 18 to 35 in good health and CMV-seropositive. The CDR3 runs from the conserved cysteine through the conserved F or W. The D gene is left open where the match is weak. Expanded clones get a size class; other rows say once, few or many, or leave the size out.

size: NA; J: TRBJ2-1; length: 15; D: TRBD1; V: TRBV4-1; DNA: TGCGCCAGCAGCCACCCCGGGACAGGGGGTCATGAGCAGTTCTTC; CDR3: CASSHPGTGGHEQFF
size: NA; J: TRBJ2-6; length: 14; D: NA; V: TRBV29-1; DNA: TGCAGCGTTGAAGGGGGCGCTGGGGCCAACGTCCTGACTTTC; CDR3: CSVEGGAGANVLTF
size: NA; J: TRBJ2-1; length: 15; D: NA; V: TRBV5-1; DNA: TGCGCCAGCAGCTTGGGTGGTAGCGCGAACAATGAGCAGTTCTTC; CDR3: CASSLGGSANNEQFF
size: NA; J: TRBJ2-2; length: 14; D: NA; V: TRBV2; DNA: TGTGCCAGCATGTCAGGGTTGAACACCGGGGAGCTGTTTTTT; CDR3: CASMSGLNTGELFF
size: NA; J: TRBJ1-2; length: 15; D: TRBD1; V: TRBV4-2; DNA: TGTGCCAGCAGCCCAAAGGGGGCCCGAAACTATGGCTACACCTTC; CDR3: CASSPKGARNYGYTF
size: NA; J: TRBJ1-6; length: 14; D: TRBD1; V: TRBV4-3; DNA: TGCGCCAGCAGCCCCCAGGGGGTTAATTCACCCCTCCACTTT; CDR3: CASSPQGVNSPLHF
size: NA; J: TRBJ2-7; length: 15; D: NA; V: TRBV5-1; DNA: TGCGCCAGCAGCTGGGACGCCGGGACACTCTACGAGCAGTACTTC; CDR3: CASSWDAGTLYEQYF
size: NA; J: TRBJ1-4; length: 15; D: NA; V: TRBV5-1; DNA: TGCGCCAGCAGCTTTGCGGGGACGGAGGGTGAAAAACTGTTTTTT; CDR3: CASSFAGTEGEKLFF
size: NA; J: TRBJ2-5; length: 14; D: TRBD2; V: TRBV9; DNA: TGTGCCAGCAGCGTTTGGGGGAGGGAAGAGACCCAGTACTTC; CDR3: CASSVWGREETQYF
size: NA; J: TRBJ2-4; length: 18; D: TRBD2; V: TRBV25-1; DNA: TGTGCCAGCGGGGGACTAGCGGGAGGGTCCACAGCCAAAAACATTCAGTACTTC; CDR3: CASGGLAGGSTAKNIQYF
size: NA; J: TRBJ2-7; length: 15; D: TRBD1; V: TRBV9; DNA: TGTGCCAGCAGCGTAGGTGGGACAGGGGGCTACGAGCAGTACTTC; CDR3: CASSVGGTGGYEQYF
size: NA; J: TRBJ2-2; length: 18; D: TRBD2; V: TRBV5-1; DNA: TGCGCCAGCAGCTTGGATCCACTAGCGGTTAGTGACACCGGGGAGCTGTTTTTT; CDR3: CASSLDPLAVSDTGELFF
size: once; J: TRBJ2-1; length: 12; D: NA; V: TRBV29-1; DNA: TGCAGCGTAGGGGGTGACTCGAGAGAGCAGTTCTTC; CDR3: CSVGGDSREQFF
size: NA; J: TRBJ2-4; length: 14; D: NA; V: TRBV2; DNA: TGTGCCAGCAGTGAAGGGACGGAGGGAAACATTCAGTACTTC; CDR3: CASSEGTEGNIQYF
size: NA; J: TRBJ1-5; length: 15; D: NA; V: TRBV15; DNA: TGTGCCACCAGCAGAGGAGGGCGGGACAATCAGCCCCAGCATTTT; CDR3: CATSRGGRDNQPQHF
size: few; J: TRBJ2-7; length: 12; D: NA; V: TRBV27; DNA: TGTGCCAGCAGTAAATCGAGATACGAGCAGTACTTC; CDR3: CASSKSRYEQYF
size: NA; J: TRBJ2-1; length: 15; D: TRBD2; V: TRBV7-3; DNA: TGTGCCAGCAGCGCCCTAGCGGGGGAGTCCAATGAGCAGTTCTTC; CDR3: CASSALAGESNEQFF
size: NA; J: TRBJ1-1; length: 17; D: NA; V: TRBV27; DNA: TGTGCCAGCAGTTTGTTGGGCGGGGGAACTAGTTACACTGAAGCTTTCTTT; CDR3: CASSLLGGGTSYTEAFF
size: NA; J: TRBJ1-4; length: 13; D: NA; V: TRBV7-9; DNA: TGTGCCAGCAGTAACTACAGGAATGAAAAACTGTTTTTT; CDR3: CASSNYRNEKLFF
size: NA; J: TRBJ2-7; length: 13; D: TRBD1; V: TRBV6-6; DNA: TGTGCCAGCAGTCGGACAGGGTCCTACGAGCAGTACTTC; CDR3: CASSRTGSYEQYF
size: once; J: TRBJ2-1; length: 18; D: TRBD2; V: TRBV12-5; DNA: TGTGCTAGTGGTGGCGGGACTAGCGGGTTGAGCTCCTACAATGAGCAGTTCTTC; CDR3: CASGGGTSGLSSYNEQFF
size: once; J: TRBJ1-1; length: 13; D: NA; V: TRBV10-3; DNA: TGTGCCATCAGGGAAGGGGCGAACACTGAAGCTTTCTTT; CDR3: CAIREGANTEAFF
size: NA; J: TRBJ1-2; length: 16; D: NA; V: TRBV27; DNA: TGTGCCAGCAGTTTCGTCCCCGGGGGTTGGCGGGATGGCTACACCTTC; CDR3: CASSFVPGGWRDGYTF
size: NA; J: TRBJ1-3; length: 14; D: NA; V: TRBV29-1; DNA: TGCAGCGTTGGGAAGCCAGGGGCGGGAAACACCATATATTTT; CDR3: CSVGKPGAGNTIYF
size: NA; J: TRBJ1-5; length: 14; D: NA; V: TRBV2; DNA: TGTGCCAGCAGAGCAAGCGGGGGCGGGCAGCCCCAGCATTTT; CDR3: CASRASGGGQPQHF
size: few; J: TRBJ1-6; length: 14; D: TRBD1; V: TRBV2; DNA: TGTGCCAGCAAGAGGCAGGGGGATAATTCACCCCTCCACTTT; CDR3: CASKRQGDNSPLHF
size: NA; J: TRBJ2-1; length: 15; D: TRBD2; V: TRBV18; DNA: TGTGCCAGCTCACCACCGGGACTAGCCTACAATGAGCAGTTCTTC; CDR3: CASSPPGLAYNEQFF
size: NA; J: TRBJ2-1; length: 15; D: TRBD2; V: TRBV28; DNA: TGTGCCAGCAGTTGGACTAGCGGGAGCTACAATGAGCAGTTCTTC; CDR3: CASSWTSGSYNEQFF
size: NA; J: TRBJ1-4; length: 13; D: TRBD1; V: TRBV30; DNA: TGTGCCTCCACGGGACAGACTAATGAAAAACTGTTTTTT; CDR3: CASTGQTNEKLFF
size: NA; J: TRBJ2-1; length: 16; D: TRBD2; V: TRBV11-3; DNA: TGTGCCAGCAGTCCGAGGTCGGGCGGGGGCTACAATGAGCAGTTCTTC; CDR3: CASSPRSGGGYNEQFF
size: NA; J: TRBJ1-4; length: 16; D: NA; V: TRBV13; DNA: TGTGCCAGCAGCTTGCGGTCTGGGTCGCCCATTGAAAAACTGTTTTTT; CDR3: CASSLRSGSPIEKLFF
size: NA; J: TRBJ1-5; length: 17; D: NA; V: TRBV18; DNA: TGTGCCAGCTCCCTCCCTGCAGGTGGAGGCCTCTCTCAGCCCCAGCATTTT; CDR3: CASSLPAGGGLSQPQHF
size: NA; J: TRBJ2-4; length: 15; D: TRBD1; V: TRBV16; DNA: TGTGCCAGCAGCCGACCGGGACAGCTCAAAAACATTCAGTACTTC; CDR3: CASSRPGQLKNIQYF
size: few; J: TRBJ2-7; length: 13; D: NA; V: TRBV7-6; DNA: TGTGCCAGCAGCGCGGGACTCCCTTACGAGCAGTACTTC; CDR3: CASSAGLPYEQYF
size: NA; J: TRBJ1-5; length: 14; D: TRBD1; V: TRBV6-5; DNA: TGTGCCAGCAGTACCCGACAGGGCAGTCAGCCCCAGCATTTT; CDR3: CASSTRQGSQPQHF
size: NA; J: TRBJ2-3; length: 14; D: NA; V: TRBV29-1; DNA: TGCAGCGTTGGGAGGCTGAAGAGCACAGATACGCAGTATTTT; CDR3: CSVGRLKSTDTQYF
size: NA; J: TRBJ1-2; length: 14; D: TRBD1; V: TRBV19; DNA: TGTGCCAGTAGTATACAGGGGGCGAACTATGGCTACACCTTC; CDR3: CASSIQGANYGYTF
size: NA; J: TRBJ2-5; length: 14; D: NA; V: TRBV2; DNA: TGTGCCAGCAGTGGCCAGGGCAGCCAAGAGACCCAGTACTTC; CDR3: CASSGQGSQETQYF
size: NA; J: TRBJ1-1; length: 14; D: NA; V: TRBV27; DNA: TGTGCCAGCAGTTTAGAGGGCACGAACACTGAAGCTTTCTTT; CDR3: CASSLEGTNTEAFF